This is a list of T cell receptor beta chains from one sample in a study of blood T cell repertoires in COVID-19. Generated by immunoSEQ multiplex PCR, the TCRdb table keeps only in-frame clones and is missing some. The repertoire consists of around 300,000 clones, with around 87% occurring once and the leading ten covering approximately 5%. Sequenced input: PBMCs or T cells enriched from blood (not recorded which). All receptors come from a woman in her 30s who had recovered from COVID-19. Each CDR3 is given with its conserved first and last residue.

V,J,CDR3
TRBV28,TRBJ2-5,CASSLGLAGGAETQYF
TRBV11-2,TRBJ2-1,CASSFSGGFTYNEQFF
TRBV6-5,TRBJ2-7,CASSYRAGLNYEQYF
TRBV29-1,TRBJ2-1,CSALRPGGEQFF
TRBV2,TRBJ1-2,CASREWSGIGYTF
TRBV19,TRBJ2-7,CASSHRGFMNEQYF
TRBV5-1,TRBJ2-1,CASSVGQGAFSEQFF
TRBV5-1,TRBJ2-7,CASSLDTYEQYF
TRBV9,TRBJ1-3,CASSASAGFGSANTIYF
TRBV12-3/TRBV12-4,TRBJ2-7,CASSFGGLEQYF
TRBV4-1,TRBJ1-6,CASSQDLAGPGSPLHF
TRBV3-1/TRBV3-2,TRBJ2-5,CASSPTGSGAQETQYF
TRBV19,TRBJ1-6,CASTPGRVASPLHF
TRBV5-1,TRBJ2-7,CASSYTGEGREQYF
TRBV5-1,TRBJ1-6,CASSLDRSNSPLHF
TRBV27,TRBJ2-5,CASSKTKLNQETQYF
TRBV9,TRBJ2-5,CASSVLAGGRGETQYF
TRBV6-4,TRBJ1-1,CASSERTGRGDAFF
TRBV4-1,TRBJ2-7,CASSQDWPGSSYEQYF
TRBV28,TRBJ1-2,CASFLGQGRGYTF
TRBV3-1/TRBV3-2,TRBJ2-5,CASSQLERTSGGARETQYF
TRBV7-2,TRBJ2-5,CASSLYRTGETQYF
TRBV10-1,TRBJ1-2,CASRVTGDASYGYTF
TRBV9,TRBJ1-2,CASSVLPTFQGYGYTF
TRBV2,TRBJ2-1,CASLDGGGSRSRFF
TRBV5-6,TRBJ1-1,CATTLGSNTEAFF
TRBV18,TRBJ1-1,CASSLGTGGLNTEAFF
TRBV6-2/TRBV6-3,TRBJ1-5,CASSPRGSQPQHF